The 10 T cell receptor beta chains presented below share a single source sample, sequenced in a study of control samples from healthy donors and cancer patients. Data came from immunoSEQ multiplex PCR; TCRdb stores just in-frame clones and leaves some out. The sample consists of over 200,000 clones, about 80% of them appearing once. Sequencing used PBMCs. Receptors originate from a woman in her fifties or sixties with lung cancer.

This chain links TRBV4-1 with TRBJ2-7; unclear D gene. Germline lookup yields CDR1 MGHRA and CDR2 YSYEKL. This CDR3 is built from 17 residues. Trimming took 0 bases from V and 0 from J, leaving 15 bases between them. CDR3 residues: CASSQDGRSVSSYEQYF. CDR3 nucleotide sequence: TGCGCCAGCAGCCAAGATGGTAGGTCAGTCAGCTCCTACGAGCAGTACTTC.

This chain links TRBV2 with TRBJ1-2, with D tentatively TRBD1 (5 bases). CDR3 length: 11 residues. V lost 4 bases, J lost 8 bases, and 8 bases lay in between. Germline V gene data show CDR1 as SNHLY and CDR2 as FYNNEI. For the CDR3, the DNA is TGTGCCAGCAGTGCACAGGAGGGCTACACCTTC. This sequence encodes CASSAQEGYTF.

The genes are TRBV21-1 and TRBJ2-6; the table's D call of TRBD1 was not tested on the DNA. TRBV21-1 counts as a pseudogene. The CDR3 covers 13 residues. The CDR3 bases are TGTGCCAGCTCAGGGCCTGGGGCCAACGTCCTGACTTTC. Translated, it gives CASSGPGANVLTF.

The genes are TRBV28 and TRBJ2-3; D not certain. V lost 1 base to trimming and J lost 5 bases, with 7 bases between them. Per the germline V gene, CDR1 is MDHEN and CDR2 is SYDVKM. This CDR3 contains 13 residues. In DNA, the CDR3 is TGTGCCAGCAGTTTATCTAGGGAAGATACGCAGTATTTT. As protein: CASSLSREDTQYF.

The V call is TRBV28, the J call TRBJ1-1; 8 nucleotides align to TRBD1. Trimming cost V 8 bases and J 2 bases; bases outside gene matches: 16. Germline CDR1 is MDHEN and CDR2 is SYDVKM. This CDR3 is built from 17 residues. Written as DNA, the CDR3 is TGTGCCAGCCTATTCCTCAGGGGGCGTATTGGAAACACTGAAGCTTTCTTT. Translating gives CASLFLRGRIGNTEAFF.

V usage is TRBV5-1 and J usage is TRBJ2-3; 7 nucleotides align to TRBD2. CDR1 SGHRS and CDR2 YFSETQ come from the germline V gene. CDR3 length: 16 residues. Trimming removed 4 bases from V and 5 bases from J; junction bases left unmatched: 13. The CDR3: CASSPPTTGGVDTQYF. CDR3 DNA sequence: TGCGCCAGCAGCCCCCCAACGACGGGAGGTGTAGATACGCAGTATTTT. Using reference TRBV5-1 and TRBJ2-3 for the parts outside the CDR3, the full variable domain is KAGVTQTPRYLIKTRGQQVTLSCSPISGHRSVSWYQQTPGQGLQFLFEYFSETQRNKGNFPGRFSGRQFSNSRSEMNVSTLELGDSALYLCASSPPTTGGVDTQYFGPGTRLTVL.

The rearrangement joins TRBV7-3 to TRBJ1-2; TRBD1 is a possible D gene (6 bases). Trimming took off 5 bases at V and 6 bases at J, with 19 bases between the two ends. The CDR3 runs to 15 residues. Per germline, CDR1 SGHTA and CDR2 FQGTGA. CDR3 coding DNA: TGTGCCAGCAGCAGGGGGGGCCAGCCTCTTGATGGCTACACCTTC. The encoded protein is CASSRGGQPLDGYTF.

The chain carries TRBV11-2 and TRBJ2-1, with 9 positions matching TRBD2. Germline lookup yields CDR1 SGHAT and CDR2 FQNNGV. Losses at the gene ends were 3 bases for V and 4 bases for J; bases not matched to a gene: 1. This CDR3 is 14 amino acids long. The CDR3 loop reads CASSFTSGYNEQFF. The CDR3 DNA reads TGTGCCAGCAGCTTCACTAGCGGGTACAATGAGCAGTTCTTC.

The V gene is TRBV30, the J gene TRBJ1-5, with D possibly being TRBD1 (6 bases). The CDR3 spans 19 residues. Germline-derived CDR1 and CDR2 are GTSNPN and SVGIG (reference sequence). V lost 0 bases, J lost 1 base, and 22 bases lay in between. In DNA form, the CDR3 reads TGTGCCTGGAGTGTCAGGGGTAGCGGGGGGCGAAGAAGCAATCAGCCCCAGCATTTT. Amino acid sequence: CAWSVRGSGGRRSNQPQHF.

The V gene is TRBV7-2, the J gene TRBJ2-5; D possibly corresponds to TRBD1 (6 bases). V lost 5 bases and J lost 4, with 14 bases in between. The CDR3 contains 14 residues. Germline CDR1 reads SGHTA; CDR2 reads FQGNSA. The chain's CDR3 is CASSRNRGTETQYF. In DNA form, the CDR3 reads TGTGCCAGCAGCCGCAATAGGGGGACAGAGACCCAGTACTTC.